What follows are 17 T cell receptor beta chains derived from one specimen sequenced in a study of T cell responses to AZD1222 COVID-19 vaccine. Repertoires were generated with immunoSEQ multiplex PCR, while TCRdb's copy carries only in-frame clones and drops some. The sample carries 90,000 to 150,000 clones, roughly 89% recorded once. The source was peripheral blood, collected on day 0 of AZD1222 vaccination. These TCRs come from an adult in good health.

The CDR3: CASSSGQNYGYTF. For the CDR3, the DNA is TGTGCCAGCAGCTCCGGACAGAACTATGGCTACACCTTC. This chain joins TRBV7-9 and TRBJ1-2; D is perhaps TRBD1 (6 bases). The V end was cut by 4 bases, the J end by 2 bases, with 8 bases between. This CDR3 region has 13 residues. Germline assignment: CDR1 SEHNR and CDR2 FQNEAQ (reference sequence).

The V call is TRBV5-4, the J call TRBJ2-7; 8 bases are shared with TRBD2. The CDR3 covers 15 residues. V shed 5 bases, J shed 3 bases, and the junction held 10 bases outside the gene matches. In germline, CDR1 is SGHNT, CDR2 YYREEE (reference sequence). The CDR3 reads CASSAGGGSVYEQYF. CDR3 nucleotide sequence: TGTGCCAGCAGTGCGGGGGGCGGGTCCGTCTACGAGCAGTACTTC.

This clone showed up just once. The J gene is TRBJ2-7, the V gene TRBV5-1; tentative D call: TRBD2 (6 bases). V lost 7 bases to trimming and J lost 9 bases, with 14 bases between them. In germline, CDR1 is SGHRS, CDR2 YFSETQ. The CDR3 length is 11 residues. CDR3: CASGDSGGQYF. DNA for the CDR3: TGCGCCAGCGGGGACTCCGGCGGGCAGTACTTC.

This clone was seen only a few times. V usage is TRBV28 and J usage is TRBJ1-2, with D uncertain. The CDR3 covers 15 residues. Trimming shortened V by 10 bases and J by 3 bases, and 21 bases separated the two germline ends. The germline V gene has CDR1 MDHEN and CDR2 SYDVKM. In nucleotides, the CDR3 is TGTGCCACAGCCAGAGCCTTCGGGTTGCACTATGGCTACACCTTC. Its translation: CATARAFGLHYGYTF.

The rearrangement uses TRBV27 and TRBJ1-2; 7 bases match TRBD1. The germline gives CDR1 MNHEY, CDR2 SMNVEV (reference sequence). After removal of 7 bases from V and 4 bases from J, the junction contained 12 bases not matched to a gene. The CDR3 contains 15 residues. CDR3 protein: CASTPHGGQSYGYTF. As DNA, the CDR3 is TGTGCCAGCACTCCACATGGGGGACAGTCCTATGGCTACACCTTC.

V and J are TRBV12-3 or TRBV12-4 and TRBJ1-6; D ambiguous. V lost 11 bases to trimming and J lost 13 bases, with 9 bases between them. This CDR3 is 9 amino acids long. The CDR3 is CASGPPLHF. The CDR3 DNA reads as TGTGCCTCCGGGCCCCCCCTCCACTTT.

V gene TRBV19 combines with J gene TRBJ1-2; 7 bases agree with TRBD1. The germline CDR1 and CDR2 sequences are LNHDA and SQIVND (reference sequence). V lost 10 bases, J lost 6 bases, and 17 bases stayed unmatched. The CDR3 is 15 amino acids. The CDR3 region is CATSNRGRSRDGYTF. In nucleotides, the CDR3 is TGTGCCACCTCCAACAGGGGTCGTTCTAGGGATGGCTACACCTTC.

The rearrangement joins TRBV2 to TRBJ1-2; D possibly corresponds to TRBD1 (5 bases). CDR3 size: 15 residues. Germline CDR1 reads SNHLY; CDR2 reads FYNNEI. Trimming left V 4 bases short and J 2 bases short, with 14 bases between. This CDR3 reads CASSGVGTVNYGYTF. The CDR3 DNA reads as TGTGCCAGCAGTGGTGTTGGGACGGTGAACTATGGCTACACCTTC.

The chain carries TRBV2 and TRBJ2-5; D may be TRBD1 (5 bases). This CDR3 has 12 amino acids. Trimming removed 6 bases at V and 5 bases at J, with 10 bases between. Germline lookup yields CDR1 SNHLY and CDR2 FYNNEI. The CDR3 loop reads CASSRATETQYF. The DNA for the CDR3 is TGTGCCAGCAGCAGGGCCACGGAGACCCAGTACTTC.

This clone appeared once. The V gene is TRBV6-5, the J gene TRBJ1-1; the D gene is possibly TRBD1 (6 bases). The V gene lost 10 bases and the J gene lost 5 bases, with 17 bases spanning the gap. The CDR3 runs to 13 residues. Per germline, CDR1 MNHEY and CDR2 SVGAGI. The CDR3 here is CATNGQLDTEAFF. CDR3 sequence (DNA): TGTGCCACGAACGGACAGCTCGATACTGAAGCTTTCTTT.

J is TRBJ1-6 and V is TRBV28; 9 bases are a match to TRBD1. J gave up 7 bases and V 4 bases, and 5 bases lay outside the gene matches. This CDR3 contains 15 residues. Germline values: CDR1 MDHEN, CDR2 SYDVKM. CDR3 sequence (DNA): TGTGCCAGCAGTTCACCCGGGACAGGGAATTCACCCCTCCACTTT. It encodes CASSSPGTGNSPLHF.

This clone showed up just a few times. This chain joins TRBV2 and TRBJ1-6; TRBD1 might be the D (6 bases). CDR1 is SNHLY, CDR2 FYNNEI, per germline. The CDR3 is 14 residues long. V shed 7 bases and J shed 7 bases, with 14 bases lying between them. In nucleotides, the CDR3 is TGTGCCAGCAACTGGGGGCCCTCCAATTCACCCCTCCACTTT. Amino acid sequence: CASNWGPSNSPLHF.

This chain joins TRBV7-9 and TRBJ2-7; 8 bases align to TRBD1. This CDR3 has 12 residues. V dropped 3 bases and J dropped 6; count of bases not matched to a gene: 1. The germline CDR1 and CDR2 sequences are SEHNR and FQNEAQ (reference sequence). DNA for the CDR3: TGTGCCAGCAGCTTGACAGGGGTCGAGCAGTACTTC. This gives the protein CASSLTGVEQYF.

This clone was counted between two and nine times. J is TRBJ1-4 and V is TRBV12-3 or TRBV12-4, with unresolved D. The CDR3 is made up of 11 amino acids. V lost 3 bases and J 8 bases, leaving 4 bases between the germline ends. Here the CDR3 reads CASSLQEKLFF. The CDR3 region has the DNA TGTGCCAGCAGTTTGCAGGAAAAACTGTTTTTT.

The count of this clone is one. V usage is TRBV5-1 and J usage is TRBJ1-6; D is perhaps TRBD1 (5 bases). Trimming pared 4 bases from V and 7 bases from J, leaving 9 bases between. The CDR3 length is 13 residues. Germline assignment: CDR1 SGHRS and CDR2 YFSETQ. In DNA form, the CDR3 reads TGCGCCAGCAGCACGGGGGGGAATTCACCCCTCCACTTT. This sequence encodes CASSTGGNSPLHF.

This clone was seen only a few times. This chain connects TRBV18 to TRBJ1-4, with D perhaps matching TRBD1 (5 bases). V was shortened by 4 bases and J by 12 bases, with 18 bases between the two germline ends. The germline V gene has CDR1 KGHSH and CDR2 LQKENI. This CDR3 comprises 14 residues. The CDR3 reads CASSLPPNEGELFF. CDR3 coding DNA: TGTGCCAGCTCACTTCCCCCTAATGAAGGGGAACTGTTTTTT. Filled out from reference TRBV18 and TRBJ1-4, the complete variable domain reads NAGVMQNPRHLVRRRGQEARLRCSPMKGHSHVYWYRQLPEEGLKFMVYLQKENIIDESGMPKERFSAEFPKEGPSILRIQQVVRGDSAAYFCASSLPPNEGELFFGSGTQLSVL.

This chain connects TRBV5-1 to TRBJ2-5; D is possibly TRBD1 or TRBD2 (6 bases each). V shed 3 bases and J shed 13 bases, with 19 bases lying between them. CDR1 is SGHRS and CDR2 is YFSETQ in the germline V gene. The CDR3 runs 13 residues. CDR3 sequence: CASSSLPGGQLYF. The CDR3 DNA reads as TGCGCCAGCAGCTCCCTCCCCGGGGGCCAATTGTACTTC.